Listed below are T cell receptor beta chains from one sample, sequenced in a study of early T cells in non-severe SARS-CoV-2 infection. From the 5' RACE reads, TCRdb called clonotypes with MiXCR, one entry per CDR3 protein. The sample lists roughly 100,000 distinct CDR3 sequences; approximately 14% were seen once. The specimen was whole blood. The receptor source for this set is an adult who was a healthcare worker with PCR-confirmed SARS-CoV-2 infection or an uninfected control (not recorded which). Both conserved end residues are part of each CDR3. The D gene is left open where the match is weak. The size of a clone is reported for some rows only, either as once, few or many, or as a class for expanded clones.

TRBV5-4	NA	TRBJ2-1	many	CASSLTGQNEQFF	TGTGCCAGCAGCTTGACCGGCCAAAATGAGCAGTTCTTC
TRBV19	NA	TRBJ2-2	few	CASNIGTAFGELFF	TGTGCCAGTAATATCGGAACAGCGTTCGGGGAGCTGTTTTTT
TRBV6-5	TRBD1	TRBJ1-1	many	CASSRTGVTEAFF	TGTGCCAGCTCGCGGACAGGGGTCACTGAAGCTTTCTTT
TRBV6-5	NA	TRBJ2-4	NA	CASSYGGENIQYF	TGTGCCAGCAGTTACGGTGGAGAAAACATTCAGTACTTC
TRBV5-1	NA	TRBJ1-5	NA	CASSPLAGGQPQHF	TGCGCCAGCAGCCCCCTAGCCGGGGGGCAGCCCCAGCATTTT
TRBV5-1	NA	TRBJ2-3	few	CASSLRPGSTDTQYF	TGCGCCAGCAGCTTGCGTCCGGGTAGCACAGATACGCAGTATTTT
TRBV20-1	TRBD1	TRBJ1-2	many	CSARDLAGQGNYGYTF	TGCAGTGCTAGAGACTTGGCGGGACAGGGAAACTATGGCTACACCTTC
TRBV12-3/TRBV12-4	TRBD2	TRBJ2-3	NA	CASSPLSGKTDTQYF	TGTGCCAGCAGTCCCCTTAGCGGGAAGACAGATACGCAGTATTTT
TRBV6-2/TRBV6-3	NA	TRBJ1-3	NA	CASSSHDRNMVSGNTIYF	TGTGCCAGCAGTTCCCACGATCGGAACATGGTCTCTGGAAACACCATATATTTT
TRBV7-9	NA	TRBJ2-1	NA	CASSPLRGRSEVGQFF	TGTGCCAGCAGCCCCCTTCGGGGTAGATCGGAGGTTGGCCAGTTCTTC
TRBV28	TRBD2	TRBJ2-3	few	CASSTGTSLTDTQYF	TGTGCCAGCAGTACCGGGACTAGCCTAACAGATACGCAGTATTTT
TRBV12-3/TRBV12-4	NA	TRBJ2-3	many	CASSFGPDTQYF	TGTGCCAGCAGTTTTGGGCCAGATACGCAGTATTTT
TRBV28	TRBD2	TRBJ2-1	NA	CASSPLAGLYNEQFF	TGTGCCAGCAGTCCCTTAGCGGGGCTCTACAATGAGCAGTTCTTC
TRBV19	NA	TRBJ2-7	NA	CASSWGGGSYEQYF	TGTGCCAGTAGTTGGGGCGGAGGATCCTACGAGCAGTACTTC
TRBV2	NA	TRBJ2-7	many	CASSEALDGVGYEQYF	TGTGCCAGCAGTGAAGCGCTTGACGGGGTCGGCTACGAGCAGTACTTC
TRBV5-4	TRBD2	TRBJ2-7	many	CASSAGLAGSYEQYF	TGTGCCAGCAGCGCGGGACTAGCGGGTTCCTACGAGCAGTACTTC
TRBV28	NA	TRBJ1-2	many	CASSLWDYGYTF	TGTGCCAGCAGTTTATGGGACTATGGCTACACCTTC
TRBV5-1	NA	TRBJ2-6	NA	CASSWDQLSSGANVLTF	TGCGCCAGCAGCTGGGACCAACTGTCCTCTGGGGCCAACGTCCTGACTTTC
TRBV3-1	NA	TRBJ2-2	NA	CASTSTRGSGELFF	TGTGCCAGCACCTCGACCAGGGGTTCCGGGGAGCTGTTTTTT
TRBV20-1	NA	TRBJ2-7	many	CSARGPYEQYF	TGCAGTGCTAGAGGCCCCTACGAGCAGTACTTC
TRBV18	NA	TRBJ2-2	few	CASSQDSAGELFF	TGTGCCAGCTCGCAGGACAGCGCCGGGGAGCTGTTTTTT
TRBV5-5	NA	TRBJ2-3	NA	CASSARLSDTQYF	TGTGCCAGCAGCGCTCGACTGTCAGATACGCAGTATTTT
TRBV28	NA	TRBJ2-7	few	CASSAVGDPLYEQYF	TGTGCCAGCAGTGCAGTGGGGGACCCCCTTTACGAGCAGTACTTC
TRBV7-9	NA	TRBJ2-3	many	CASSPTADTQYF	TGTGCCAGCAGCCCGACAGCAGATACGCAGTATTTT
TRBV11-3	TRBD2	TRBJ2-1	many	CASSLLASGTGEQFF	TGTGCCAGCAGCTTACTGGCTAGCGGGACGGGTGAGCAGTTCTTC